This TCR beta chain originates from a study of beta chain features in type 1 diabetes. The sample holds a few counts of this clone. The entirety of the isolated RNA underwent reverse transcription, so expressed TCRB transcripts were sequenced. The table came from immunoSEQ multiplex PCR; TCRdb's copy has only in-frame clones and leaves some out. This sample has about 620,000 clones; around 15% occur once, and the top ten carry around 0.1%. CDR3 length: 15 amino acids. Germline CDR1 MNHNS, CDR2 SASEGT. Trimming shortened V by 1 base and J by 1 base, and 7 bases separated the two germline ends. The chain is built from TRBV6-1 and TRBJ2-2; D is ambiguous. This sequence was found in a man between 18 and 29 years old in good health. The sequenced sample was naive CD4+ T cells from blood. CDR3 protein: CASSEGLRNTGELFF. The CDR3 DNA is TGTGCCAGCAGTGAAGGGCTCCGGAACACCGGGGAGCTGTTTTTT.